This T cell receptor beta chain originates from a study of blood T cell repertoires in COVID-19. Germline values: CDR1 PRHDT, CDR2 FYEKMQ (reference sequence). There are 16 residues in the CDR3. V dropped 5 bases and J dropped 3; count of bases not matched to a gene: 6. This table comes from immunoSEQ multiplex PCR, and its TCRdb copy is limited to in-frame clones, with some not included. The sample gives 350,000 or so clones, around 87% of which show up once; approximately 6.2% is in the top ten. Sample: peripheral blood. This receptor was identified in a man aged 18 to 29 with active or convalescent COVID-19. The chain combines TRBV13 with TRBJ2-3; 12 bases map to TRBD2. This CDR3 reads CASSTGTSGWTDTQYF. In nucleotides, the CDR3 is TGTGCCAGCAGCACCGGGACTAGCGGGTGGACAGATACGCAGTATTTT.